There are a few counts of the clone carrying this TCR beta chain. This sample is drawn from a study of T cells of healthy individuals. Each CDR3 protein gets one entry after TCRdb re-called the 5' RACE reads with MiXCR. The sample yields 55,000 to 65,000 distinct CDR3 sequences, 15% to 20% seen once. There are 16 residues in the CDR3. Unmatched junction bases numbered 13, after V lost 5 bases and J lost 5 bases. From germline, CDR1 is SEHNR and CDR2 FQNEAQ (reference sequence). The chain has TRBV7-9 and TRBJ2-3, with 7 positions matching TRBD2. This receptor was obtained from a human donor in good health. The chain's CDR3 is CASSRPGPGGVDTQYF. The CDR3 DNA reads as TGTGCCAGCAGCCGTCCCGGGCCGGGGGGAGTAGATACGCAGTATTTT.